The 31 T cell receptor beta chains presented below share a single source sample, sequenced in a study of blood T cell repertoires in COVID-19. Method: immunoSEQ multiplex PCR; TCRdb's copy keeps in-frame clones and lacks some. The top ten hold roughly 13% of the sample, which has 200,000 to 250,000 clones, 80% seen once. Sequences were obtained from peripheral blood. The source is a human donor in a cohort sampled during active COVID-19.

The rearrangement joins TRBV10-3 to TRBJ1-6; 9 bases are a match to TRBD1. The J segment lost 10 bases and the V segment lost 0 bases, leaving 4 bases of the junction unmatched. From germline, CDR1 is ENHRY and CDR2 SYGVKD. The CDR3 spans 15 residues. CDR3 DNA: TGTGCCATCAGTGAGTCCGGGACAGGGCGCTCACCCCTCCACTTT. Translation gives CAISESGTGRSPLHF.

Here the CDR3 DNA reads TGTGCCACCAGTGATCCAAGGGGGACAGGGGCGAACGAGCAGTACTTC. Translating gives CATSDPRGTGANEQYF. The V gene is TRBV24-1, the J gene TRBJ2-7, with 10 bases matching TRBD1. Germline assignment: CDR1 KGHDR and CDR2 SFDVKD. Trimming cost V 3 bases and J 5 bases; bases outside gene matches: 9. The CDR3 loop spans 16 amino acids.

The CDR3 spells CASSYGQEAEKLFF. CDR3 nucleotides: TGTGCCAGCAGCTACGGACAGGAAGCTGAAAAACTGTTTTTT. The chain combines TRBV6-5 with TRBJ1-4, with 7 bases identical to TRBD1. CDR1 is MNHEY and CDR2 is SVGAGI in the germline V gene. Trimming cost V 6 bases and J 7 bases; bases outside gene matches: 8. The CDR3 runs 14 residues.

This clone appeared once. The chain recombines TRBV4-1 with TRBJ1-5; a possible D gene is TRBD1 (5 bases). Germline CDR1 is MGHRA and CDR2 is YSYEKL. V was clipped by 0 bases and J by 3 bases, with 12 bases between them. This CDR3 spans 16 amino acids. The DNA of the CDR3 is TGCGCCAGCAGCCAAGAACAGGAGTCGTTCAATCAGCCCCAGCATTTT. It specifies CASSQEQESFNQPQHF.

V is TRBV5-1 and J is TRBJ2-5, with 9 bases fitting TRBD1. Germline V lookup: CDR1 SGHRS, CDR2 YFSETQ. The V segment lost 4 bases and the J segment 7 bases; nucleotides outside the gene matches: 8. The CDR3 loop spans 14 amino acids. Here the CDR3 DNA reads TGCGCCAGCAGCCTCGACAGGGGGATCGGGACCCAGTACTTC. Protein: CASSLDRGIGTQYF. The complete variable domain, with remaining parts taken from reference TRBV5-1 and TRBJ2-5, reads KAGVTQTPRYLIKTRGQQVTLSCSPISGHRSVSWYQQTPGQGLQFLFEYFSETQRNKGNFPGRFSGRQFSNSRSEMNVSTLELGDSALYLCASSLDRGIGTQYFGPGTRLLVL.

V and J are TRBV7-9 and TRBJ2-1; tentative D call: TRBD1 (6 bases). Germline CDR1 reads SEHNR; CDR2 reads FQNEAQ (reference sequence). CDR3 size: 10 residues. Trimming left V 11 bases short and J 6 bases short, with 8 bases between. The CDR3 region has the DNA TGTGCCGGGGGCAGCAATGAGCAGTTCTTC. Translating gives CAGGSNEQFF. The full variable domain, in which reference TRBV7-9 and TRBJ2-1 provide the parts outside the CDR3, is DTGVSQNPRHKITKRGQNVTFRCDPISEHNRLYWYRQTLGQGPEFLTYFQNEAQLEKSRLLSDRFSAERPKGSFSTLEIQRTEQGDSAMYLCAGGSNEQFFGPGTRLTVL.

The chain joins TRBV7-2 to TRBJ2-1; TRBD2 is a possible D gene (5 bases). CDR1 is SGHTA and CDR2 is FQGNSA in the germline V gene. V dropped 4 bases and J dropped 5 bases, with 15 bases sitting between them. The CDR3 runs to 15 residues. The CDR3 DNA is TGTGCCAGCAGCTCTCTAAGGGCGGGCGACAATGAGCAGTTCTTC. This gives the protein CASSSLRAGDNEQFF. Combining the CDR3 with reference TRBV7-2 and TRBJ2-1 gives the whole variable domain GAGVSQSPSNKVTEKGKDVELRCDPISGHTALYWYRQSLGQGLEFLIYFQGNSAPDKSGLPSDRFSAERTGGSVSTLTIQRTQQEDSAVYLCASSSLRAGDNEQFFGPGTRLTVL.

The CDR3 spells CASSPSASGYQETQYF. CDR3 sequence (DNA): TGCGCCAGCAGCCCCAGTGCTAGCGGGTACCAAGAGACCCAGTACTTC. V is TRBV5-1 and J is TRBJ2-5, with 8 bases lining up with TRBD2. Germline CDR1 SGHRS, CDR2 YFSETQ. The V segment lost 4 bases and the J segment 0 bases; nucleotides outside the gene matches: 8. This CDR3 has 16 residues. The complete variable domain, with remaining parts taken from reference TRBV5-1 and TRBJ2-5, reads KAGVTQTPRYLIKTRGQQVTLSCSPISGHRSVSWYQQTPGQGLQFLFEYFSETQRNKGNFPGRFSGRQFSNSRSEMNVSTLELGDSALYLCASSPSASGYQETQYFGPGTRLLVL.

The chain recombines TRBV10-1 with TRBJ2-1; 9 bases align to TRBD2. V trimming: 6 bases; J trimming: 13 bases; junction bases outside the gene matches: 1. This CDR3 comprises 10 residues. Germline CDR1 reads WNHNN; CDR2 reads SYGVQD (reference sequence). In nucleotides, the CDR3 is TGCGCCAGCAGAGGGACTAGCCAGTTCTTC. Encoded protein: CASRGTSQFF.

The J gene is TRBJ1-1, the V gene TRBV24-1; TRBD1 agrees at 8 bases. The CDR3 runs to 16 residues. V shed 4 bases, J shed 0 bases, and the junction held 6 bases outside the gene matches. Germline V gene lookup returns CDR1 KGHDR and CDR2 SFDVKD. In DNA form, the CDR3 reads TGTGCCACCAGTGACCAGAACAGGGGGATGAACACTGAAGCTTTCTTT. Translation: CATSDQNRGMNTEAFF.

CDR3 loop: CATSSGGLARTGELFF. For the CDR3, the DNA is TGTGCCACCTCATCGGGGGGACTAGCGAGGACCGGGGAGCTGTTTTTT. The chain couples TRBV3-1 (or the pseudogene TRBV3-2) to TRBJ2-2; 10 nucleotides align to TRBD2. CDR1 is LGHDT and CDR2 is YNNKEL in the germline V gene (reference sequence). V was pared by 10 bases and J by 5 bases, with 13 bases of the junction left unmatched. CDR3 length: 16 amino acids.

This chain connects TRBV28 to TRBJ1-5; 7 bases match TRBD1. The CDR3 is 14 residues long. V was pared by 7 bases and J by 3 bases, with 6 bases of the junction left unmatched. CDR1 and CDR2 from the germline V gene are MDHEN and SYDVKM. The CDR3 region is CASILTGANQPQHF. CDR3 coding DNA: TGTGCCAGCATCCTAACAGGGGCCAATCAGCCCCAGCATTTT. Full variable domain (missing parts from reference TRBV28 and TRBJ1-5): DVKVTQSSRYLVKRTGEKVFLECVQDMDHENMFWYRQDPGLGLRLIYFSYDVKMKEKGDIPEGYSVSREKKERFSLILESASTNQTSMYLCASILTGANQPQHFGDGTRLSIL.

The V call is TRBV5-4, the J call TRBJ2-7; possibly TRBD1 for D (6 bases). V lost 0 bases and J lost 2, with 9 bases in between. The CDR3 length is 14 residues. CDR1 and CDR2 (germline): SGHNT, YYREEE (reference sequence). The CDR3 sequence is CASSLDQGTYEQYF. As DNA, the CDR3 is TGTGCCAGCAGCTTGGACCAGGGGACCTACGAGCAGTACTTC.

V gene TRBV24-1 combines with J gene TRBJ2-1; tentatively, D is TRBD2 (6 bases). The CDR3 totals 14 residues. V lost 4 bases and J 3 bases, leaving 9 bases between the germline ends. CDR1 and CDR2 from the germline V gene are KGHDR and SFDVKD. CDR3 protein: CATSDPGLYNEQFF. In nucleotides, the CDR3 is TGTGCCACCAGTGACCCGGGACTCTACAATGAGCAGTTCTTC.

V and J are TRBV27 and TRBJ2-3, with TRBD2 matching over 7 bases. The V segment lost 3 bases and the J segment 3 bases; nucleotides outside the gene matches: 3. This CDR3 has 14 amino acids. Germline CDR1 is MNHEY and CDR2 is SMNVEV (reference sequence). The CDR3 nucleotides read TGTGCCAGCAGTTTGTGGGGGGGTACAGATACGCAGTATTTT. This codes for CASSLWGGTDTQYF.

The V call is TRBV19, the J call TRBJ2-1, with 14 bases matching TRBD2. The CDR3 is 16 residues long. V lost 5 bases, J lost 6 bases, and 6 bases stayed unmatched. Germline CDR1 reads LNHDA; CDR2 reads SQIVND (reference sequence). CDR3 in DNA: TGTGCCAGTAGTCGATTGACTAGCGGGAGGGCCAATGAGCAGTTCTTC. This sequence encodes CASSRLTSGRANEQFF.

The chain has TRBV9 and TRBJ2-7, with a possible D match to TRBD2 (5 bases). V gave up 3 bases and J gave up 2 bases, with 15 bases separating them. The CDR3 is 15 residues long. From germline, CDR1 is SGDLS and CDR2 YYNGEE. CDR3 nucleotide sequence: TGTGCCAGCAGCGCTAGAAACGGGGAGACCTACGAGCAGTACTTC. It encodes CASSARNGETYEQYF.

CDR3 protein: CASSYWRGVGETQYF. Here the CDR3 DNA reads TGTGCCAGCAGTTACTGGCGGGGAGTGGGGGAGACCCAGTACTTC. The chain recombines TRBV6-2 or TRBV6-3 with TRBJ2-5; weak D call: TRBD2 (6 bases). V lost 1 base and J lost 5, with 14 bases in between. The length of the CDR3 is 15 residues. Germline V gene data show CDR1 as MNHEY and CDR2 as SVGEGT.

J is TRBJ1-6 and V is TRBV7-9; tentatively, D is TRBD1 (6 bases). This CDR3 comprises 14 residues. Germline V gene data show CDR1 as SEHNR and CDR2 as FQNEAQ (reference sequence). The V and J ends lost 2 bases and 4 bases respectively, with 6 bases between them. The CDR3 reads CASSLQGYNSPLHF. The DNA for the CDR3 is TGTGCCAGCAGCTTACAGGGGTATAATTCACCCCTCCACTTT.

This clone was recorded many times. Other DNA sequences from this sample encode an identical CDR3 as well. The V gene is TRBV6-1, the J gene TRBJ2-7; D unresolved. Germline values: CDR1 MNHNS, CDR2 SASEGT. This CDR3 comprises 11 residues. Trimming left V 3 bases short and J 3 bases short, with 3 bases between. CDR3 sequence reads: CASSEYYEQYF. As DNA, the CDR3 is TGTGCCAGCAGTGAGTACTACGAGCAGTACTTC.

The V and J genes are TRBV18 and TRBJ2-7; 7 bases line up with TRBD2. The ends lost 4 bases at V and 2 bases at J; junction bases unmatched: 5. The germline V gene has CDR1 KGHSH and CDR2 LQKENI. The CDR3 is 14 amino acids. The CDR3 nucleotides are TGTGCCAGCTCACGGGACTACCAAGCCTACGAGCAGTACTTC. It yields the protein CASSRDYQAYEQYF.

The chain employs TRBV15 and TRBJ2-7; maybe TRBD2 (6 bases). The CDR3 runs 14 residues. Germline CDR1 is LNHNV and CDR2 is YYDKDF (reference sequence). V shed 0 bases and J shed 2 bases, with 8 bases lying between them. This CDR3 is CATSREGRTYEQYF. The CDR3, as DNA: TGTGCCACCAGCAGAGAGGGGAGGACCTACGAGCAGTACTTC.

The chain uses TRBV25-1 and TRBJ2-1, with TRBD2 identical over 7 bases. This CDR3 is built from 14 residues. Germline CDR1 reads MGHDK; CDR2 reads SYGVNS. J lost 2 bases, V lost 6 bases, and 4 bases had no gene match. CDR3 DNA: TGTGCCAGCAGGGGGGGGGAAACCTACAATGAGCAGTTCTTC. Translation: CASRGGETYNEQFF.

The chain is built from TRBV2 and TRBJ2-2; a weak D match, TRBD2 (6 bases). V was trimmed by 6 bases and J by 1 base, leaving 21 bases between them. Germline-derived CDR1 and CDR2 are SNHLY and FYNNEI. The CDR3 consists of 18 residues. The CDR3: CASSDSPFGSVNTGELFF. For the CDR3, the DNA is TGTGCCAGCAGCGATTCTCCTTTCGGGAGCGTGAACACCGGGGAGCTGTTTTTT.

The table lists this clone with a few counts. J is TRBJ1-5 and V is TRBV5-6, with 8 bases matching TRBD1. The CDR3 has 14 residues. Germline V gives CDR1 SGHDT, CDR2 YYEEEE. Trimming cost V 4 bases and J 5 bases; bases outside gene matches: 5. The CDR3 loop is CASSPMTGDQPQHF. The CDR3 nucleotides are TGTGCCAGCAGCCCAATGACAGGGGATCAGCCCCAGCATTTT.

CDR3 residues: CASSQVAGRHTVAKNIQYF. CDR3 DNA sequence: TGTGCCAGCAGCCAAGTGGCAGGGCGACATACAGTAGCCAAAAACATTCAGTACTTC. J is TRBJ2-4 and V is TRBV4-2; perhaps TRBD1 as D (5 bases). With 1 base removed from V and 0 bases from J, the gap between germline ends came to 19 bases. Per germline, CDR1 LGHNA and CDR2 YNFKEQ. This CDR3 is 19 amino acids long.

The chain links TRBV5-4 to TRBJ2-3; 7 bases match TRBD2. This CDR3 is 16 amino acids long. Germline assignment: CDR1 SGHNT and CDR2 YYREEE (reference sequence). V lost 1 base and J lost 4; bases outside the gene matches: 9. The CDR3 sequence is CASSLITGGMSDTQYF. CDR3 coding DNA: TGTGCCAGCAGCTTGATAACGGGGGGAATGTCAGATACGCAGTATTTT.

The V call is TRBV2, the J call TRBJ1-5; D may be TRBD1 (5 bases). The germline gives CDR1 SNHLY, CDR2 FYNNEI. The ends were cut back, 3 bases at V and 0 bases at J, with 12 bases in the middle. This CDR3 is built from 16 residues. CDR3 region: CASSDFTGYSNQPQHF. CDR3 in DNA: TGTGCCAGCAGTGACTTCACAGGCTATAGCAATCAGCCCCAGCATTTT.

This clone came up a few times. The CDR3, as DNA: TGTGCCAGCAGCCACCTCGGGAGGCTAGCGGGAGATAATGAGCAGTTCTTC. As protein: CASSHLGRLAGDNEQFF. This chain uses TRBV14 with TRBJ2-1; 10 nucleotides agree with TRBD2. This CDR3 is 17 amino acids long. J was trimmed by 7 bases and V by 3 bases; bases with no gene match: 12. Germline CDR1 and CDR2: SGHDN and FVKESK.

The genes are TRBV3-1 (or the pseudogene TRBV3-2) and TRBJ2-3, with TRBD2 matching 13 bases. CDR3 length equals 18 residues. Germline CDR1 reads LGHDT; CDR2 reads YNNKEL (reference sequence). J was trimmed by 5 bases and V by 4 bases; bases with no gene match: 12. CDR3 sequence (DNA): TGTGCCAGCAGCCCTGGTGAGGAACTAGCGGGAGGGGGAGATACGCAGTATTTT. Translated: CASSPGEELAGGGDTQYF.

This clone showed up just once. The genes are TRBV4-1 and TRBJ2-1; 11 bases align to TRBD2. The CDR3 consists of 15 residues. V trimming: 4 bases; J trimming: 8 bases; junction bases outside the gene matches: 7. Germline V lookup: CDR1 MGHRA, CDR2 YSYEKL. In DNA, the CDR3 is TGCGCCAGCAGCCCGATAGCGGGGGGGCTTTATGAGCAGTTCTTC. Translation: CASSPIAGGLYEQFF.